This T cell receptor (beta chain) was profiled in a study of blood T cell repertoires in COVID-19. Study details: Donors in the United States, Italy and Spain gave samples during acute or convalescent COVID-19. Sources were T cells, B-cell-depleted T cells, or PBMCs; the material itself was cDNA or gDNA.

Germline-derived CDR1 and CDR2 are LNHDA and SQIVND (reference sequence). CDR3 length equals 12 residues. The V gene lost 5 bases and the J gene lost 7 bases, with 9 bases spanning the gap. This clone was recorded only once. Study processing details: Amplified reference gene primers provided the basis for estimating nucleated cell counts. TCRdb's copy holds only in-frame clones and misses some; the assay was immunoSEQ multiplex PCR. The DNA gave D and trimming, while V, J and clone size come from that table. The sample yields about 98,000 clones, roughly 80% seen once. This TCR came from a woman over 75 with acute or convalescent COVID-19. V is TRBV19 and J is TRBJ1-5; no reliable D call. Material for sequencing was peripheral blood. For the CDR3, the DNA is TGTGCCAGTAGTCCCAATTTGCAGCCCCAGCATTTT. Translating gives CASSPNLQPQHF.